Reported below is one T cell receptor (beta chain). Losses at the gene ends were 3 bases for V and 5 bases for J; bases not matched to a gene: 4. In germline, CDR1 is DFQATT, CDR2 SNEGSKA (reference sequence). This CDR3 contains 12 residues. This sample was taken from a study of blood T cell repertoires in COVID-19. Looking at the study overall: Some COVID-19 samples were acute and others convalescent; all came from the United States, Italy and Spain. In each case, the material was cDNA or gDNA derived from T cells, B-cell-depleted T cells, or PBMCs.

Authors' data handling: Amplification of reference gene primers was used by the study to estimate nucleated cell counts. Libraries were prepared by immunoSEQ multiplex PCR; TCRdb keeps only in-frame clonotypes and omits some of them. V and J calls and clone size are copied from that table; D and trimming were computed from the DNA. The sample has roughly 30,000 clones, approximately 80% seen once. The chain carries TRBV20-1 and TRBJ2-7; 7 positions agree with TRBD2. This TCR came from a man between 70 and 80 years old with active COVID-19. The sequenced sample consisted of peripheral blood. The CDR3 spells CSASVGGNEQYF. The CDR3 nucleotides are TGCAGTGCTAGTGTGGGAGGGAACGAGCAGTACTTC.